Listed here are 13 T cell receptor beta chains from one sample, sequenced in a study of OX40 agonist ivuxolimab in advanced cancers. Assay used: immunoSEQ multiplex PCR; TCRdb lists only in-frame clones, some missing. This sample carries about 27,000 clones, around nine tenths of them seen once, and the ten largest clones take roughly a fifth. The sequenced sample was CD4+ or CD8+ T cells sorted from blood, obtained in a trial of the OX40 agonist ivuxolimab. These receptors originate from an adult with an advanced solid tumor such as melanoma, head and neck, liver or kidney cancer.

J is TRBJ2-5 and V is TRBV7-9, with D unresolved. V lost 5 bases and J 2 bases, leaving 12 bases between the germline ends. The CDR3 extends over 14 amino acids. Germline V gene sequence: CDR1 SEHNR, CDR2 FQNEAQ (reference sequence). The CDR3 reads CASSHNGPQETQYF. The CDR3 DNA reads as TGTGCCAGCAGCCACAACGGACCGCAAGAGACCCAGTACTTC.

In DNA, the CDR3 is TGTGCCAGCAGTTATGCGGGGGTAGGGCCCTACGAGCAGTACTTC. As protein: CASSYAGVGPYEQYF. The chain carries TRBV28 and TRBJ2-7, with TRBD2 matching over 7 bases. This CDR3 is 15 amino acids long. Germline V lookup: CDR1 MDHEN, CDR2 SYDVKM. Germline trimming cut 4 bases from V and 2 bases from J; bases unmatched to any gene: 8.

The gene calls are TRBV7-9 and TRBJ1-4; the D gene is possibly TRBD1 (6 bases). The CDR3 is made up of 14 amino acids. Germline loops: CDR1 SEHNR, CDR2 FQNEAQ (reference sequence). Trimming shortened V by 3 bases and J by 3 bases, and 8 bases separated the two germline ends. In DNA form, the CDR3 reads TGTGCCAGCAGCTTTCAGGGGTCTAATGAAAAACTGTTTTTT. Its translation is CASSFQGSNEKLFF. The whole variable domain, remainder taken from reference TRBV7-9 and TRBJ1-4, is DTGVSQNPRHKITKRGQNVTFRCDPISEHNRLYWYRQTLGQGPEFLTYFQNEAQLEKSRLLSDRFSAERPKGSFSTLEIQRTEQGDSAMYLCASSFQGSNEKLFFGSGTQLSVL.

The chain's CDR3 is CASSGTGILGYTF. The CDR3 DNA sequence: TGTGCCAGCAGTGGTACAGGGATACTGGGCTACACCTTC. This chain joins TRBV27 and TRBJ1-2; perhaps TRBD1 as D (6 bases). Trimming took off 5 bases at V and 8 bases at J, with 15 bases between the two ends. From germline, CDR1 is MNHEY and CDR2 SMNVEV (reference sequence). The CDR3 has 13 residues.

V and J are TRBV13 and TRBJ2-7; TRBD1 is a possible D gene (6 bases). V was clipped by 5 bases and J by 0 bases, with 23 bases between them. CDR1 PRHDT and CDR2 FYEKMQ come from the germline V gene (reference sequence). The CDR3 sequence is 18 residues long. This CDR3 is CASSQEPPDSPSSYEQYF. As DNA, the CDR3 is TGTGCCAGCAGCCAAGAGCCCCCGGACAGCCCGAGCTCCTACGAGCAGTACTTC.

The chain has TRBV4-1 and TRBJ2-5; D is uncertain. The germline V gene has CDR1 MGHRA and CDR2 YSYEKL. Trimming removed 6 bases at V and 4 bases at J, with 12 bases between. The CDR3 has 13 residues. CDR3 sequence: CASRGLAGETQYF. The CDR3 nucleotides read TGCGCCAGCAGGGGTCTTGCAGGAGAGACCCAGTACTTC.

The chain uses TRBV10-2 and TRBJ1-2, with 8 positions matching TRBD1. CDR1 is WSHSY and CDR2 is SAAADI in the germline V gene. V was pared by 7 bases and J by 8 bases, with 9 bases of the junction left unmatched. The CDR3 covers 13 residues. CDR3 coding DNA: TGCGCCAGCACTGACAGGGGATCCGAGGGCTACACCTTC. It codes for CASTDRGSEGYTF.

The V and J genes are TRBV11-2 and TRBJ2-7; D assignment may be TRBD1 or TRBD2 (5 bases each). V was trimmed by 5 bases and J by 0 bases, leaving 8 bases between them. Germline assignment: CDR1 SGHAT and CDR2 FQNNGV. The CDR3 is 13 amino acids. The CDR3, as DNA: TGTGCCAGCAGCCGGGGCATCTCCTACGAGCAGTACTTC. It is translated as CASSRGISYEQYF. The variable domain in full, with the rest retrieved from reference TRBV11-2 and TRBJ2-7, is EAGVAQSPRYKIIEKRQSVAFWCNPISGHATLYWYQQILGQGPKLLIQFQNNGVVDDSQLPKDRFSAERLKGVDSTLKIQPAKLEDSAVYLCASSRGISYEQYFGPGTRLTVT.

This chain uses TRBV5-6 with TRBJ2-1; unclear D gene. CDR3 length: 13 amino acids. V lost 0 bases and J 6 bases, leaving 7 bases between the germline ends. Germline CDR1 and CDR2: SGHDT and YYEEEE. The CDR3: CASSLGFRNEQFF. In DNA, the CDR3 is TGTGCCAGCAGCTTGGGGTTTCGCAATGAGCAGTTCTTC.

The chain is built from TRBV6-5 and TRBJ2-1, with D possibly TRBD2 on 5 matching bases. The V gene lost 2 bases and the J gene lost 5 bases, with 16 bases spanning the gap. The CDR3 runs to 16 residues. Germline V lookup: CDR1 MNHEY, CDR2 SVGAGI. The CDR3 loop reads CASSYAPRLLNNEQFF. The CDR3 nucleotides are TGTGCCAGCAGTTACGCCCCGCGACTACTAAACAATGAGCAGTTCTTC.

The V and J genes are TRBV11-2 and TRBJ1-1, with a tentative D call TRBD1 (6 bases). This CDR3 has 14 amino acids. V lost 1 base to trimming and J lost 4 bases, with 10 bases between them. Per the germline V gene, CDR1 is SGHAT and CDR2 is FQNNGV. The CDR3 loop is CASSLGRGGTEAFF. The CDR3, as DNA: TGTGCCAGCAGCTTAGGCAGGGGAGGCACTGAAGCTTTCTTT.

The rearrangement joins TRBV7-8 to TRBJ2-7; no reliable D call. CDR3 length: 11 amino acids. Germline V CDR1 and CDR2: SGHVS, FQNEAQ. V was clipped by 5 bases and J by 3 bases, with 5 bases between them. In DNA, the CDR3 is TGTGCCAGCAGCCCCCACTACGAGCAGTACTTC. Translating gives CASSPHYEQYF. Full variable domain (missing parts from reference TRBV7-8 and TRBJ2-7): GAGVSQSPRYKVAKRGQDVALRCDPISGHVSLFWYQQALGQGPEFLTYFQNEAQLDKSGLPSDRFFAERPEGSVSTLKIQRTQQEDSAVYLCASSPHYEQYFGPGTRLTVT.

This clone was observed once. The chain links TRBV9 to TRBJ1-6; D is ambiguous. The CDR3 length is 16 residues. Germline V lookup: CDR1 SGDLS, CDR2 YYNGEE. V was cut by 0 bases and J by 7 bases, with 14 bases left in between. The CDR3 sequence: CASSVAGNSPNSPLHF. The CDR3 region has the DNA TGTGCCAGCAGCGTAGCGGGGAATTCACCCAATTCACCCCTCCACTTT.